Here is one T cell receptor beta chain with its context. What it binds is unknown. CDR3 length: 14 amino acids. J gave up 9 bases and V 4 bases, and 10 bases lay outside the gene matches. Per the germline V gene, CDR1 is SQVTM and CDR2 is ANQGSEA. PCR primers comprised 60 Vbeta and 13 Jbeta primers. Profiled with immunoSEQ multiplex PCR; TCRdb holds only in-frame clones, not every one. The profile shows 150,000 to 200,000 clones, over 65% of them singletons. The source of the sample is a study of cytomegalovirus exposure and HLA in healthy donors. Study results and caveats: Some highly shared sequence variants likely arose as a pipeline artifact.

Sequencing was done on a sample of PBMCs. The TCR originated in a woman in her 30s in good health and CMV-seronegative. J is TRBJ2-1 and V is TRBV29-1, with 9 bases aligning to TRBD2. CDR3 coding DNA: TGCAGCGTTGGATACTTGCGGGAGGGCCTTGAGCAGTTCTTC. It codes for CSVGYLREGLEQFF.